A single T cell receptor (beta chain) is shown here with its context. Its specificity is not known. This sample is part of a study of shared clonotypes between healthy human individuals. About the research overall: Per donor, three plates held CD4 naive cells, three held CD4 memory, two held CD8 naive and one held CD8 memory. Broader study findings: Only blood underwent sampling, and tissue repertoires likely differ.

Germline CDR1 reads LNHDA; CDR2 reads SQIVND (reference sequence). This CDR3 contains 19 residues. The J segment lost 4 bases and the V segment lost 9 bases, leaving 16 bases of the junction unmatched. Profiling relied on immunoSEQ multiplex PCR, and the TCRdb table lists in-frame clones only, not all of them. The profile shows about 1.1 million clones, roughly 74% of them singletons. Healthy adults negative for HIV, lacking recent acute infections or vaccinations, served as donors. The clonotype was recovered from a man younger than 35 in good health. Some clones in this sample may be carry-over from other donors' samples. The sample comprised memory CD4+ T cells from PBMCs. Specified subset: CD45RA-negative fraction. V usage is TRBV19 and J usage is TRBJ2-3, with TRBD2 matching 16 bases. CDR3 residues: CASKASGTSGRGFADTQYF. The DNA of the CDR3 is TGTGCCAGCAAAGCATCCGGGACTAGCGGGAGGGGATTCGCAGATACGCAGTATTTT.